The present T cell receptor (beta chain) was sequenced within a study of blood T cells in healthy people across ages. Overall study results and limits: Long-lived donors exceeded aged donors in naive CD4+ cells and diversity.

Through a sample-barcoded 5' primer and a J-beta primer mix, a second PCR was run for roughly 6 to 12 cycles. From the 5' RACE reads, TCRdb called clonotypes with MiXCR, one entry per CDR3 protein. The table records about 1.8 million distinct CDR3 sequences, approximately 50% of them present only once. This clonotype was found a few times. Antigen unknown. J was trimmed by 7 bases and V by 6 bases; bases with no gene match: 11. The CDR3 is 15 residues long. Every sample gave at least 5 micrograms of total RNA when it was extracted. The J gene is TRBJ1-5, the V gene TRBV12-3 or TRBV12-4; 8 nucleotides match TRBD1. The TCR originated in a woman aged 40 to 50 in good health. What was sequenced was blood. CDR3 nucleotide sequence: TGTGCCAGCAGCCCCTCAGGACAGGGTGACCAGCCCCAGCATTTT. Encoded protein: CASSPSGQGDQPQHF.